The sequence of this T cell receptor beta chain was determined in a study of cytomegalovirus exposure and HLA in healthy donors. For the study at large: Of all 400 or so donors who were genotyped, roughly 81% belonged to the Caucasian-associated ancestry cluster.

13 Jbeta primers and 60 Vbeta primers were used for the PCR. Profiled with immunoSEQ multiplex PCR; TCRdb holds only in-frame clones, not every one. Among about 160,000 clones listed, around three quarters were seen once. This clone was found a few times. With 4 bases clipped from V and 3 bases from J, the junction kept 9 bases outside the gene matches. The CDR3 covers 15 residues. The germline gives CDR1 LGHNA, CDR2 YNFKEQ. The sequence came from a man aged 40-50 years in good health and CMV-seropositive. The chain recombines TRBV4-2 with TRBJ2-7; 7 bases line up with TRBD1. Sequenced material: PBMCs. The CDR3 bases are TGTGCCAGCAGCCCCGCCTATGGGACAGACTACGAGCAGTACTTC. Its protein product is CASSPAYGTDYEQYF.